This T cell receptor (beta chain) was sequenced during a study of blood T cell repertoires in COVID-19. The overall study: The samples span acute and convalescent COVID-19 from the United States, Italy and Spain. From T cells, B-cell-depleted T cells, or PBMCs came the material, which was cDNA or gDNA.

Patients from Seattle were sampled longitudinally, starting during active infection. V lost 2 bases to trimming and J lost 1 base; unmatched junction nucleotides: 5. Germline V gene data show CDR1 as GTSNPN and CDR2 as SVGIG (reference sequence). The CDR3 spans 15 residues. Original processing methods: Quantification of nucleated cells was approximated via reference gene primer amplification. Sequencing used immunoSEQ multiplex PCR; TCRdb keeps in-frame clones, though not all of them. V and J calls and clone size are copied from that table; D and trimming were computed from the DNA. The table has about 280,000 clones, around nine tenths seen once.

The chain couples TRBV30 to TRBJ2-1, with 7 bases identical to TRBD1. Input material: peripheral blood. The clonotype originates from a woman in her twenties or thirties with COVID-19, enrolled during active disease. CDR3 in DNA: TGTGCCTGGAGTCTAGGACAGGTATCCTACAATGAGCAGTTCTTC. Its translation is CAWSLGQVSYNEQFF.